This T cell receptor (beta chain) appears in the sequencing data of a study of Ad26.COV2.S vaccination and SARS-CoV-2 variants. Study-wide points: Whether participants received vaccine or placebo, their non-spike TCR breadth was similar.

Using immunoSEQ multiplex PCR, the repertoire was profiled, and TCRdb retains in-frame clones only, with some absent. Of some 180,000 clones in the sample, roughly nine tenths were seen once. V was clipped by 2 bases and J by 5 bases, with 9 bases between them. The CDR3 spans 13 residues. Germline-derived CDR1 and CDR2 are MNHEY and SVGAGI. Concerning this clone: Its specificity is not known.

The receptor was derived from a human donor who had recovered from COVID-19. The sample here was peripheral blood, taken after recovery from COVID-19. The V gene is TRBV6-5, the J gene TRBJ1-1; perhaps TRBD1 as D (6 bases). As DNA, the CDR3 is TGTGCCAGCAGTTACATAGGGGGGACTGAAGCTTTCTTT. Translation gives CASSYIGGTEAFF.